Listed below are T cell receptor beta chains from one sample, sequenced in a study of identical twins. One entry per CDR3 protein, called by TCRdb with MiXCR from the 5' RACE reads. Here the sample spans 400,000 or so distinct CDR3 sequences, approximately 9.1% being singletons. Sequencing used naive T cells sorted from blood. These receptors were collected from a woman aged 45-65 years in good health. Both conserved end residues are part of each CDR3. Fields, in order: V gene, CDR3 length, clone size, D gene, J gene, CDR3 protein, CDR3 DNA. A D gene is named only where the DNA matches it firmly. Not all rows give a size; the values are once, few, many and, for expanded clones, a class.

>TRBV12-3/TRBV12-4|15|many|TRBD1|TRBJ2-1
CASSQRQGEGNEQFF
TGTGCCAGCAGTCAACGACAGGGCGAAGGCAATGAGCAGTTCTTC
>TRBV4-2|19|few|TRBD2|TRBJ2-3
CASSLEGTSGSRVGDTQYF
TGTGCCAGCAGCCTCGAGGGGACTAGCGGGAGTCGAGTCGGAGATACGCAGTATTTT
>TRBV5-1|18|few|TRBD2|TRBJ2-3
CASSDASGGTRGTDTQYF
TGCGCCAGCAGCGACGCTAGCGGGGGGACTCGGGGCACAGATACGCAGTATTTT
>TRBV12-3/TRBV12-4|13|many|TRBD1|TRBJ1-5
CASRGQSDQPQHF
TGTGCCAGCAGGGGACAGTCCGATCAGCCCCAGCATTTT
>TRBV7-6|14|few|-|TRBJ1-1
CASSLKGSMTEAFF
TGTGCCAGCAGCTTAAAGGGGAGTATGACTGAAGCTTTCTTT
>TRBV15|16|few|-|TRBJ1-1
CATSRDRSLANTEAFF
TGTGCCACCAGCAGAGACAGGTCCTTGGCGAACACTGAAGCTTTCTTT
>TRBV15|13|few|-|TRBJ2-1
CATSTGRTNEQFF
TGTGCCACCAGCACCGGACGGACTAATGAGCAGTTCTTC
>TRBV4-2|14|-|-|TRBJ1-5
CASSQVIGGQPQHF
TGTGCCAGCAGCCAAGTGATAGGGGGACAGCCCCAGCATTTT
>TRBV15|13|-|-|TRBJ1-6
CATSRPLNSPLHF
TGTGCCACCAGCCGGCCTTTGAATTCACCCCTCCACTTT
>TRBV19|12|-|-|TRBJ1-2
CATPQGSGGYTF
TGTGCCACCCCCCAGGGGTCAGGAGGCTACACCTTC
>TRBV12-3/TRBV12-4|14|many|TRBD1|TRBJ2-7
CASSFGTVQYEQYF
TGTGCCAGCAGTTTTGGGACAGTGCAGTACGAGCAGTACTTC
>TRBV4-2|13|few|TRBD2|TRBJ2-7
CASSQDGGGEQYF
TGTGCCAGCAGCCAAGATGGGGGGGGAGAGCAGTACTTC
>TRBV7-2|14|-|-|TRBJ2-5
CASSSIVLGETQYF
TGTGCCAGCAGCTCGATAGTACTGGGCGAGACCCAGTACTTC
>TRBV24-1|13|many|TRBD2|TRBJ2-7
CATSEAGTYEQYF
TGTGCCACCAGTGAAGCGGGGACCTACGAGCAGTACTTC
>TRBV5-1|15|-|-|TRBJ1-5
CASSLEAGGGQPQHF
TGCGCCAGCAGCTTGGAGGCGGGTGGTGGACAGCCCCAGCATTTT
>TRBV11-3|15|few|TRBD2|TRBJ2-5
CASSIGLAGEETQYF
TGTGCCAGCAGCATTGGACTAGCGGGAGAAGAGACCCAGTACTTC
>TRBV12-3/TRBV12-4|12|many|-|TRBJ2-7
CASSLDPYEQYF
TGTGCCAGCAGTCTCGATCCCTACGAGCAGTACTTC
>TRBV5-1|16|few|-|TRBJ1-4
CASSSGAQGKSEKLFF
TGCGCCAGCAGCTCAGGGGCCCAAGGGAAGAGTGAAAAACTGTTTTTT
>TRBV6-6|14|-|TRBD1|TRBJ1-1
CASSSRGQGTEAFF
TGTGCCAGCAGTTCCAGGGGGCAGGGCACTGAAGCTTTCTTT
>TRBV5-1|17|many|-|TRBJ2-3
CASSPTSLGSKMDTQYF
TGCGCCAGCAGCCCTACTAGCCTCGGGAGCAAAATGGATACGCAGTATTTT
>TRBV24-1|14|-|-|TRBJ2-2
CATEPVGDTGELFF
TGTGCCACGGAGCCGGTGGGGGACACCGGGGAGCTGTTTTTT
>TRBV9|16|-|-|TRBJ2-2
CASSTDDWEYTGELFF
TGTGCCAGCAGCACCGACGATTGGGAATACACCGGGGAGCTGTTTTTT
>TRBV10-3|15|-|-|TRBJ2-7
CAISEDKTGPYEQYF
TGTGCCATCAGTGAGGACAAGACGGGCCCCTACGAGCAGTACTTC
>TRBV20-1|16|few|TRBD2|TRBJ2-1
CSAPPPSGSSYNEQFF
TGCAGTGCGCCCCCCCCTAGCGGGAGCTCCTACAATGAGCAGTTCTTC
>TRBV11-2|15|few|TRBD2|TRBJ2-1
CASSFDAGDRNEQFF
TGTGCCAGCAGCTTTGACGCGGGAGATAGGAATGAGCAGTTCTTC
>TRBV10-1|16|-|TRBD2|TRBJ2-2
CASSDTERGRSGELFF
TGCGCCAGCAGTGACACAGAGCGGGGTCGATCCGGGGAGCTGTTTTTT
>TRBV5-4|13|few|-|TRBJ2-2
CASSPVGAGELFF
TGTGCCAGCAGCCCGGTCGGGGCCGGGGAGCTGTTTTTT
>TRBV5-1|15|few|-|TRBJ1-2
CASSLAAQVAYGYTF
TGCGCCAGCAGCTTGGCCGCTCAGGTAGCCTATGGCTACACCTTC
>TRBV7-2|14|few|-|TRBJ2-5
CASGFSGRVETQYF
TGTGCCAGCGGATTTTCAGGGCGGGTAGAGACCCAGTACTTC
>TRBV20-1|16|-|TRBD2|TRBJ2-1
CSARGSSGFSYNEQLF
TGCAGTGCTAGAGGGTCTAGCGGCTTTTCCTACAATGAGCAGCTCTTC
>TRBV29-1|16|many|TRBD2|TRBJ2-1
CSVGYSGRHNYNEQFF
TGCAGCGTTGGCTATAGCGGGAGGCATAACTACAATGAGCAGTTCTTC
>TRBV4-1|16|many|-|TRBJ2-1
CASSQGALRTVNEQFF
TGCGCCAGCAGCCAAGGGGCCCTTAGGACCGTTAATGAGCAGTTCTTC
>TRBV19|18|few|TRBD2|TRBJ2-1
CASSTVFIGLAGMDEQFF
TGTGCCAGTAGTACAGTGTTCATTGGACTAGCGGGGATGGATGAGCAGTTCTTC
>TRBV5-1|15|many|-|TRBJ1-2
CASSPTGMGPYGYTF
TGCGCCAGCAGCCCCACAGGGATGGGTCCCTATGGCTACACCTTC
>TRBV19|14|few|-|TRBJ1-1
CASSTIPRGTEAFF
TGTGCCAGTAGTACCATCCCGCGGGGGACTGAAGCTTTCTTT
>TRBV7-9|17|-|-|TRBJ2-2
CASSFPRGSGGTGELFF
TGTGCCAGCAGCTTCCCGCGGGGCTCTGGGGGTACCGGGGAGCTGTTTTTT
>TRBV24-1|15|-|-|TRBJ1-1
CATSDLAGADTEAFF
TGTGCCACCAGTGATTTGGCAGGGGCCGACACTGAAGCTTTCTTT
>TRBV6-5|11|many|-|TRBJ1-1
CASRRGTEAFF
TGTGCCAGCAGGAGAGGAACTGAAGCTTTCTTT
>TRBV5-5|12|-|-|TRBJ2-7
CASSSGNGEQYF
TGTGCCAGCAGCTCTGGGAACGGCGAGCAGTACTTC
>TRBV2|15|-|TRBD2|TRBJ2-1
CASRGTSGSINEQFF
TGTGCCAGCAGGGGGACTAGCGGGAGCATCAATGAGCAGTTCTTC
>TRBV7-8|15|-|TRBD1|TRBJ2-5
CASSTRDRAQETQYF
TGTGCCAGCAGCACCCGGGACAGGGCCCAAGAGACCCAGTACTTC
>TRBV14|15|few|-|TRBJ2-3
CASSQATTRTDTQYF
TGTGCCAGCAGCCAAGCGACGACTCGCACAGATACGCAGTATTTT
>TRBV4-1|16|many|-|TRBJ1-2
CASSQEVRGIVGGYTF
TGCGCCAGCAGCCAAGAGGTTAGGGGAATAGTAGGTGGCTACACCTTC
>TRBV7-9|16|few|-|TRBJ2-2
CASSPSGGMNTGELFF
TGTGCCAGCAGCCCTTCTGGGGGGATGAACACCGGGGAGCTGTTTTTT
>TRBV5-1|14|few|-|TRBJ2-7
CASSLGQFSYEQYF
TGCGCCAGCAGCTTGGGACAGTTCTCCTACGAGCAGTACTTC
>TRBV12-3/TRBV12-4|15|many|-|TRBJ1-2
CASSYVGGPRHDGTF
TGTGCCAGCAGTTACGTTGGAGGGCCCCGTCACGATGGCACCTTC
>TRBV29-1|14|-|-|TRBJ2-2
CSVVRGTSTGELFF
TGCAGCGTTGTCAGGGGCACGAGCACCGGGGAGCTGTTTTTT
>TRBV12-3/TRBV12-4|13|few|-|TRBJ1-5
CASSLDFIGSQHF
TGTGCCAGCAGTTTAGATTTCATCGGGTCCCAGCATTTT
>TRBV2|12|-|-|TRBJ1-6
CAFSTDDSPLHF
TGTGCCTTCTCGACAGATGATTCACCCCTCCACTTT
>TRBV10-2|13|many|-|TRBJ2-1
CASRGGTYNEQFF
TGCGCCAGCAGGGGGGGGACATACAATGAGCAGTTCTTC
>TRBV6-6|11|-|-|TRBJ1-2
CASSDSYGYTF
TGTGCCAGCAGCGATAGCTATGGCTACACCTTC
>TRBV20-1|14|few|-|TRBJ1-2
CSARLDSGFYGYTF
TGCAGTGCTAGATTAGATTCCGGTTTTTATGGCTACACCTTC
>TRBV29-1|13|few|TRBD1|TRBJ1-6
CSVVGDRDSPLHF
TGCAGCGTTGTGGGGGACAGGGATTCACCCCTCCACTTT
>TRBV29-1|13|-|-|TRBJ1-5
CSGGEYGDQPQHF
TGCAGCGGTGGGGAATACGGAGATCAGCCCCAGCATTTT
>TRBV28|12|-|-|TRBJ1-1
CASSTLDLGAFF
TGTGCCAGCAGTACCCTGGACTTAGGTGCTTTCTTT
>TRBV28|14|-|-|TRBJ1-1
CASNPAGVNTEAFF
TGTGCCAGCAATCCCGCGGGGGTAAACACTGAAGCTTTCTTT
>TRBV24-1|14|few|TRBD1|TRBJ2-5
CATSAWGQSETQYF
TGTGCCACCAGTGCTTGGGGACAGTCGGAGACCCAGTACTTC
>TRBV5-1|14|few|TRBD2|TRBJ2-7
CASSFVAGEDEQYF
TGCGCCAGCAGCTTCGTAGCGGGAGAGGACGAGCAGTACTTC
>TRBV7-9|14|-|-|TRBJ2-3
CASSSGLAGSVRYF
TGTGCCAGCAGCTCTGGTTTGGCAGGCTCCGTAAGGTATTTT